This T cell receptor (beta chain) was recovered during a study of blood T cell repertoires in COVID-19. The CDR3 is 16 amino acids. The trim removed 1 base at V and 4 bases at J, leaving 6 bases unmatched. CDR1 is MGHRA, CDR2 YSYEKL, per germline. The protocol was immunoSEQ multiplex PCR, while the TCRdb copy is restricted to in-frame clones and leaves out a portion. The sample lists about 170,000 clones, about 80% occurring once. The material sequenced was peripheral blood. The receptor was derived from a man aged 70-80 years with active or convalescent COVID-19. V gene TRBV4-1 combines with J gene TRBJ1-2; 10 bases align to TRBD1. DNA of the CDR3: TGCGCCAGCAGCCAAGGACAGGGGGCGTCTTTCTATGGCTACACCTTC. The encoded protein is CASSQGQGASFYGYTF.